The sequence of this T cell receptor beta chain was determined in a study of cytomegalovirus exposure and HLA in healthy donors. In the PCR, 60 Vbeta and 13 Jbeta primers were used. Profiling relied on immunoSEQ multiplex PCR, and the TCRdb table lists in-frame clones only, not all of them. Among some 90,000 clones listed, roughly 79% were seen once. Germline CDR1 reads SGHNT; CDR2 reads YYREEE (reference sequence). The CDR3 covers 16 residues. J lost 8 bases, V lost 4 bases, and 9 bases had no gene match. Regarding this clone: As yet, its antigen is unknown.

Findings and limits, study-wide: For most TCR sequences rarity was the rule, although some public TCRs occurred in many donors.

The sample consisted of PBMCs. The chain uses TRBV5-4 and TRBJ2-4, with 13 bases aligning to TRBD2. The sequence derives from a woman in her sixties or seventies in good health and CMV-seropositive. CDR3 residues: CASSKGTSGKGDIQYF. As DNA, the CDR3 is TGTGCCAGCAGCAAAGGGACTAGCGGGAAAGGGGACATTCAGTACTTC.